The source of this T cell receptor beta chain is a study of blood T cell repertoires in COVID-19. Study-wide context: Sites across the United States, Italy and Spain contributed samples from acute and convalescent COVID-19. T cells, B-cell-depleted T cells, or PBMCs supplied cDNA or gDNA.

The table came from immunoSEQ multiplex PCR; TCRdb's copy has only in-frame clones and leaves some out. This sample carries about 380,000 clones, approximately 90% of them seen once, and the ten largest clones take roughly 1.2%. Assignment of participants to cohorts was predicated upon participant-reported clinical history. The study counted Cohort 3 donors as recovered given two negative PCRs, clearance, or symptom resolution. The CDR3 totals 18 residues. The V and J ends lost 0 bases and 4 bases, in that order; junction bases with no gene match: 13. The germline V gene encodes CDR1 SGHRS and CDR2 YFSETQ. This clone turned up a few times.

Sequences were obtained from PBMCs or T cells enriched from blood (not recorded which). This TCR was recovered from a young woman who had recovered from COVID-19. The chain is built from TRBV5-1 and TRBJ1-1; 9 bases fit TRBD1. CDR3 in DNA: TGCGCCAGCAGCTTGGATAGTGGCGGGACAGGGCTCCTCACTGAAGCTTTCTTT. Its translation is CASSLDSGGTGLLTEAFF. The entire variable domain, with the rest obtained from reference TRBV5-1 and TRBJ1-1, is as follows: KAGVTQTPRYLIKTRGQQVTLSCSPISGHRSVSWYQQTPGQGLQFLFEYFSETQRNKGNFPGRFSGRQFSNSRSEMNVSTLELGDSALYLCASSLDSGGTGLLTEAFFGQGTRLTVV.